These T cell receptor beta chains were read from a single sample in a study of cytotoxic CD8 clonotypes in ibrutinib-treated CLL. Clones were read by immunoSEQ multiplex PCR, and TCRdb kept only the in-frame ones, dropping some. The sample records 250,000 to 350,000 clones, around 77% being singletons. The sequencing here drew on PBMCs, taken at disease progression, from a patient treated with ibrutinib. All receptors derive from a human donor with chronic lymphocytic leukemia. CDR3s include the opening cysteine and the closing phenylalanine or tryptophan. Fields, in order: V gene, clone size, CDR3 protein. Only some rows state a clone size, as once, few, many or a class for expanded clones.

TRBV29-1	NA	CSGATNEKLFF
TRBV19	NA	CASSYRALSNQPQHF
TRBV5-6	NA	CASSPGTNTEAFF
TRBV9	NA	CASSVREANYGYTF
TRBV7-6	NA	CASSPGLAGTSTYEQYF
TRBV27	NA	CASSRGGAGANVLTF
TRBV5-1	NA	CASSLALAGGNEQFF
TRBV29-1	NA	CSVEAGGLAYEQYF
TRBV7-8	NA	CASSLGTGGNEQFF
TRBV9	NA	CASSPGQIYNEQFF
TRBV7-2	NA	CASSLGLGSADTQYF
TRBV4-1	NA	CASSSPPGPLNSPLHF
TRBV5-1	NA	CASSLVLHITDTQYF
TRBV5-1	NA	CASSLSGGSNQPQHF
TRBV6-5	NA	CASSSYYNEQFF
TRBV2	NA	CASILGGASSYNEQFF
TRBV29-1	NA	CSVISEETQYF
TRBV5-1	NA	CASSLGDRDNEKLFF
TRBV9	NA	CASSSRGPMAGELFF
TRBV25-1	NA	CASSESGEANEQFF
TRBV6-1	NA	CASSPGQGPYGYTF
TRBV5-1	NA	CASSDYAYEQYF
TRBV2	NA	CASSGLAARGEQYF
TRBV20-1	NA	CSARGGYEQYF
TRBV6-5	few	CASRREDYGYTF
TRBV9	once	CASSGAQGLYNEQFF
TRBV7-2	NA	CASSLAGHYEQYF
TRBV6-6	NA	CASSDNRQINGYTF
TRBV5-4	once	CASSHRGTYGYTF
TRBV7-9	NA	CASDRGDANEQFF
TRBV2	once	CASSEIRGGMETQYF
TRBV4-1	NA	CASSQYRGPPETQYF
TRBV6-7	NA	CASSRSSAPYEQYF
TRBV29-1	NA	CSVATGSSYEQYF
TRBV7-9	few	CASSLVWGRPETQYF
TRBV4-1	NA	CASSQDRGENTEAFF
TRBV6-6	NA	CASSYDAGADTQYF
TRBV7-9	NA	CATEEGSGEQFF
TRBV6-6	NA	CASTYSGLGFAGELFF
TRBV27	NA	CASRTGTSNQPQHF
TRBV11-2	NA	CASSLAGGGDEQYF
TRBV2	NA	CASHRGPTQETQYF